This T cell receptor beta chain stems from a study of T cells in Graves' hyperthyroidism and ophthalmopathy. Findings of the study overall: The model foresaw ophthalmopathy a median about 6.5 months prior to onset.

This CDR3 has 20 amino acids. The germline V gene encodes CDR1 SQVTM and CDR2 ANQGSEA. Trimming cost V 4 bases and J 0 bases; bases outside gene matches: 21. Regions amplified from RNA transcripts were the TCR beta CDR3 regions. RT-PCR in the first round (using the HTBI primer set) targeted the TCR CDR3. TCRdb redid the calling of the multiplex PCR reads with MiXCR, one entry per CDR3 protein. This table has approximately 600,000 distinct CDR3 sequences, roughly 14% appearing once. This clonotype came up many times. Antigen specificity is unknown. The TCR comes from a woman aged 25 to 45 with Graves' hyperthyroidism that later progressed to Graves' ophthalmopathy. The gene calls are TRBV29-1 and TRBJ1-5, with 7 positions matching TRBD1. The sample consisted of blood. CDR3 sequence (DNA): TGCAGCGTTGGGGACAGAAGCCGCCCGCGCCCTCAACATAGCAATCAGCCCCAGCATTTT. Protein sequence: CSVGDRSRPRPQHSNQPQHF.